This TCR beta chain was observed in a study of cytomegalovirus exposure and HLA in healthy donors (dated by TCRdb to about 2017). Regarding the research as a whole: In an earlier analysis of approximately 500 of the donors, roughly 300 Gb of sequence data and 120 million or so unique TCR beta sequences from about 179 million T cells were reported. To predict cytomegalovirus infection status, the study combined high-throughput TCR immunosequencing, statistical association of individual TCRs with disease status, and machine learning. Of the approximately 370 genotyped donors, less than 85% were placed in the genetic ancestry cluster associated with self-reported Caucasian donors. Several DR-DQ haplotypes were treated as single units for association and clustering because of strong linkage in the cohort. Typing coverage differed by locus: A, B, C, DRB1 and DQB1 were typed in roughly 629-640 donors, DQA1 in around 500, DPA1 in 606, and DPB1 in roughly 470. The study aimed to test whether signatures of past pathogen exposure could be identified by cataloging public T cell receptors. A separate validation cohort of roughly 130 different subjects was used in addition to the 666-subject first cohort. An earlier analysis of around 580 of the donors used high-throughput TCR beta sequencing to judge whether each TCR beta V gene segment behaved as functional or pseudogenic. The later analysis used no new phenotypic data to find candidate immune exposures, relying instead on TCR beta sequences and their occurrence across donors. Donor age, sex, ethnicity and CMV serostatus were collected together with the repertoire data. Across approximately 420 genotyped donors of the cohort, an average of roughly 200,000 unique TCR beta nucleotide sequences per donor were sequenced, and roughly 18% of those sequences were non-productive. Both class I and class II loci were covered by HLA typing, at four-digit resolution. An early release covering just under 650 HLA-typed donors comprised around 300 gigabases of sequencing data and about 90 million unique TCR sequences. A later genetic analysis used genome-wide SNP genotypes for about three fifths of the 666 donors, treating that subset as a discovery cohort. The study profiled the T cell repertoires of hundreds of subjects by immunosequencing and related them to cytomegalovirus serostatus. To study patterns of TCR occurrence, a later analysis re-analyzed previously published TCR beta repertoires from 500 to 850 donors and added high-resolution HLA genotyping. Every repertoire in the discovery cohort had been generated on one and the same sequencing platform.

The CDR3 contains 16 residues, cysteine and phenylalanine counted. This entry keeps only the CDR3 DNA: 48 bases, framed from base 1. Trimming takes 4 bases from V and 4 bases from J, and the germline ends sit 14 bases apart. Sequences LGHNA (CDR1) and YSLEER (CDR2) are obtained from the germline V gene. The library was produced with the immunoSEQ multiplex PCR assay. For the multiplex PCR, a mixture combining 60 forward primers for TCR Vbeta segments and 13 reverse primers for TCR Jbeta segments was used. Amplification of the CDR3 region of rearranged TCR beta genes was performed with a multiplex PCR assay on genomic DNA. Amplified TCR beta libraries were sequenced as 87-base-pair reads on the Illumina HiSeq System. Regarding the original processing steps: In a later analysis, tens of millions of unique TCR beta chains were counted across the approximately 640 repertoires, and around 10 million of these chains were shared by at least two donors. Raw reads were error-corrected and collapsed into unique sequences by a nearest-neighbor algorithm in which closely related sequences were merged to remove PCR and sequencing errors. To assign V, D and J gene segments, CDR3 sequences were aligned to IMGT reference sequences. For a sequence to be retained, at least a six-nucleotide match to both a V gene segment and a J gene segment was required. A rearrangement was called productive if the CDR3 had no stop codons and remained in frame with V and J, and every other rearrangement was called non-productive. Following IMGT convention, CDR3 was defined as the stretch from the second conserved V-encoded cysteine up to the conserved J-encoded phenylalanine. The earlier analysis of some 580 of the donors excluded any sequence lacking an unambiguous match to a single V gene segment. In an earlier analysis of 587 of the donors, a V segment was called functional when productive rearrangements were above 56.7%, and segregating when the standard deviation between donors exceeded 5%. A statistical classification framework was developed to diagnose cytomegalovirus status using the catalog of TCR beta chain sequences. A later analysis assigned V and J genes by comparing TCR nucleotide sequences with IMGT/GENE-DB human TR gene sequences. In a later analysis, CDR3 sequences and most-parsimonious VDJ recombination scenarios were assigned using the TCRdist pipeline. In a later analysis, each TCR beta chain was defined by its CDR3 amino acid sequence together with its V-gene family, and reads lacking a unique V-gene family were excluded. To address suspected cross-contamination and a sequencing artifact, a later analysis removed some 620 highly shared, low-generation-probability nucleotide sequences. In a later analysis, a clonal expansion index for each public chain was calculated from normalized within-repertoire ranks of inferred template counts. In a later analysis, generation probabilities were computed using a VDJ recombination model fitted to out-of-frame rearrangements, and the results were checked against IGoR. In a later analysis, TCR-TCR, TCR-HLA and TCR-CMV co-occurrence was scored with hypergeometric tests, and a repertoire-size bias correction was applied to TCR pairs. In a later analysis, false discovery rates were estimated by permuting HLA or CMV assignments 20 times. In a later analysis, co-occurring TCRs were grouped using DBSCAN, with TCRdist sequence similarity added in when clustering inside HLA-allele-positive subsets. Repertoires with fewer than 30,000 or more than 120,000 public chains were left out of co-occurrence clustering, as were five repertoires with anomalous nucleotide sharing. Held by TCRdb, this immuneACCESS table contains in-frame sequences only and omits some clones. Under half of the omission traces to an unresolved V gene where checked; the cause of the rest is unknown. The DNA gave D and trimming, while V, J and clone size come from that table. The table for this sample lists around 170,000 clones; around 80% of them were counted only once. Clones ranked in the top ten supply less than 7% of the sample.

Only a few counts were recorded for this clone. Its antigen is unknown. There are no base qualities to consult, and no much larger clone falls within one base. Results the study describes overall, beyond this receptor: Correlated functional status among segregating V segments might be attributable to linkage disequilibrium, but an unknown experimental factor could not be ruled out. In a later genetic analysis, a missense DCLRE1C variant was associated with V-gene and J-gene trimming of TCR beta chains, and the association was replicated in an independent cohort. In a later analysis, the rate of TCR association differed among HLA loci, with DRB1 alleles having the most associated TCRs and HLA-C alleles having the fewest. In a later analysis, some 17,000 TCR beta sequences were associated with specific HLA alleles at a false discovery rate of 0.05. Strong co-occurrence of HLA alleles, especially DR and DQ, made assigning TCR associations to individual alleles difficult. In an earlier analysis of some 540 of the donors, most TCR beta V segments appeared in productive rearrangements about 87% or about 30% of the time, broadly matching IMGT annotations. The cohort was sequenced for TCR beta chains only, and without alpha or paired-chain data the features that could be detected were limited. A few of the identified cytomegalovirus-associated TCR beta chains were confirmed in vitro to be specific for cytomegalovirus antigens. A total of 150 or so TCR beta chains were listed by the study as associated with cytomegalovirus. For the cohort, immune exposure information was limited to CMV serostatus. Several of the top co-occurrence clusters appeared to be linked to parvovirus B19, influenza, CMV and Epstein-Barr virus, according to a later analysis. Most TCR sequences were seen in very few donors, while some public TCRs were found in many individuals. The authors suggested that the approach could potentially be generalized to other disease states and immunological phenotypes. In a later analysis, HLA-associated TCR beta chains showed more clonal expansion and lower generation probabilities than non-associated chains that were equally common. A further reported finding was that TCR beta sequences accurately predicted the HLA-A and HLA-B alleles for most subjects in the first cohort. The earlier analysis of approximately 590 of the donors excluded roughly 17 rarely observed V segments, including chromosome 9 orphons, because counts were too low. Because the 87-base-pair reads could not distinguish some IMGT-functional V segments, including TRBV6-2 and TRBV6-3, those segments were excluded. Roughly uniform sequencing depth across donors was assumed in presence/absence analyses, although this assumption may not hold. In both the original and validation cohorts, the classifier was reported to diagnose cytomegalovirus status with high specificity and sensitivity. A later genetic analysis reported fewer N-insertions in productive TCRs among donors in an Asian-associated ancestry cluster than the roughly 700-donor mean. The sequencing pipeline was judged likely to have produced a cluster of highly shared sequence variants as a technical artifact. A later analysis found that most CMV-associated TCR beta chains appeared HLA-restricted, with HLA associations seemingly driven largely by CMV exposure. Because HLA typing was missing for some donors at each locus, association tests included only the typed subset.

In total, approximately 610 healthy bone marrow donors made up the cohort. At the time of sampling, all cohort members were nominally healthy, though unrecorded immune exposures were likely present. The donor was CMV seropositive and belonged to the group of 250 to 350 seropositive cohort members. A peripheral blood sample was provided by each donor, and peripheral blood mononuclear cells were used for TCR beta sequencing. Genomic DNA was extracted from the blood cell samples with the Qiagen DNeasy Blood Extraction Kit. Sequences were obtained from PBMCs. The TCR originated in a man aged 40-50 years in good health and CMV-seropositive. Recombination connected TRBV4-3 to TRBJ2-6; tentative D gene TRBD1, with 6 bases matching. The encoded CDR3 is CASSPTGKGGANVLTF. The DNA sequence is TGCGCCAGCAGCCCTACAGGGAAAGGGGGGGCCAACGTCCTGACTTTC.